One sample yielded the 12 T cell receptor beta chains listed below, sequenced in a study of cytomegalovirus exposure and HLA in healthy donors. The primer mix had 60 Vbeta and 13 Jbeta primers. Measured with immunoSEQ multiplex PCR; TCRdb has only the in-frame clones, and not every one. The sample shows about 130,000 clones, approximately 79% of them seen only once. Sequencing was carried out using PBMCs. Receptors were obtained from a male donor in good health and CMV-seronegative.

The chain joins TRBV18 to TRBJ2-1; TRBD2 matches 7 bases. Germline V gene sequence: CDR1 KGHSH, CDR2 LQKENI. V dropped 8 bases and J dropped 3; count of bases not matched to a gene: 7. The CDR3 sequence is 14 residues long. CDR3 sequence (DNA): TGTGCCAGCAGGGAGGGCGGGGACTACAATGAGCAGTTCTTC. Its translation is CASREGGDYNEQFF.

The gene calls are TRBV13 and TRBJ2-2; D is perhaps TRBD2 (6 bases). This CDR3 comprises 18 residues. Germline CDR1 and CDR2: PRHDT and FYEKMQ (reference sequence). Trimming removed 3 bases from V and 0 bases from J, with 17 bases in between. The CDR3 is CASSFAWVAGPNTGELFF. The CDR3 coding sequence is TGTGCCAGCAGCTTCGCTTGGGTGGCGGGACCGAACACCGGGGAGCTGTTTTTT. Filled out from reference TRBV13 and TRBJ2-2, the complete variable domain reads AAGVIQSPRHLIKEKRETATLKCYPIPRHDTVYWYQQGPGQDPQFLISFYEKMQSDKGSIPDRFSAQQFSDYHSELNMSSLELGDSALYFCASSFAWVAGPNTGELFFGEGSRLTVL.

J is TRBJ2-2 and V is TRBV5-1; D remains unclear. CDR3 length: 14 amino acids. Germline CDR1 is SGHRS and CDR2 is YFSETQ. V was shortened by 0 bases and J by 3 bases, with 6 bases between the two germline ends. The CDR3 nucleotides are TGCGCCAGCAGCTTGGCTCAGGACACCGGGGAGCTGTTTTTT. Translation gives CASSLAQDTGELFF.

This chain connects TRBV9 to TRBJ2-2, with a weak D call TRBD1 (6 bases). V lost 3 bases and J 0 bases, leaving 9 bases between the germline ends. Germline loops: CDR1 SGDLS, CDR2 YYNGEE. The CDR3 runs to 15 residues. CDR3 nucleotide sequence: TGTGCCAGCAGCGCCGACAGGTCGAACACCGGGGAGCTGTTTTTT. Translated, it gives CASSADRSNTGELFF.

This clone appeared a few times. The V gene is TRBV6-6, the J gene TRBJ2-6, with 9 bases aligning to TRBD1. J lost 5 bases, V lost 6 bases, and 8 bases had no gene match. The CDR3 length is 16 residues. CDR1 and CDR2 (germline): MNHNY, SVGAGI (reference sequence). The CDR3 here is CASSLGQGTRANVLTF. CDR3 coding DNA: TGTGCCAGCAGCCTTGGACAGGGGACGAGGGCCAACGTCCTGACTTTC.

As regards this clone: Other DNA sequences in the same sample also yield this CDR3. CDR3 residues: CAWSAGQGKSEKLFF. The CDR3 DNA follows: TGTGCCTGGAGTGCCGGACAGGGAAAAAGTGAAAAACTGTTTTTT. V is TRBV30 and J is TRBJ1-4; 8 bases match TRBD1. The CDR3 spans 15 residues. The germline CDR1 and CDR2 sequences are GTSNPN and SVGIG (reference sequence). Trimming at V came to 1 base and at J to 7 bases, leaving 8 bases not matched to a gene.

V gene TRBV6-5 combines with J gene TRBJ1-1, with 8 bases that match TRBD1. Germline loops: CDR1 MNHEY, CDR2 SVGAGI. The J segment lost 3 bases and the V segment lost 0 bases, leaving 3 bases of the junction unmatched. This CDR3 is built from 15 residues. CDR3 sequence (DNA): TGTGCCAGCAGTTACTCGTACAGGGGGGACACTGAAGCTTTCTTT. This sequence encodes CASSYSYRGDTEAFF.

The chain combines TRBV9 with TRBJ1-1, with D hard to call. V lost 3 bases, J lost 1 base, and 10 bases lay in between. CDR1 and CDR2 from the germline V gene are SGDLS and YYNGEE. The CDR3 covers 14 residues. The CDR3: CASSASQENTEAFF. Here the CDR3 DNA reads TGTGCCAGCAGCGCAAGCCAGGAGAACACTGAAGCTTTCTTT.

This clone was counted a single time. This chain links TRBV7-9 with TRBJ1-2; tentative D call: TRBD1 (6 bases). The ends were cut back, 5 bases at V and 4 bases at J, with 17 bases in the middle. The CDR3 runs 15 residues. Germline-derived CDR1 and CDR2 are SEHNR and FQNEAQ (reference sequence). CDR3 loop: CASSKADRTLYGYTF. Here the CDR3 DNA reads TGTGCCAGCAGCAAAGCTGACAGGACCCTCTATGGCTACACCTTC.

The J gene is TRBJ2-3, the V gene TRBV6-4; TRBD2 agrees at 9 bases. V was clipped by 4 bases and J by 3 bases; unmatched bases: 8. The germline V gene has CDR1 MRHNA and CDR2 SNTAGT. The CDR3 covers 16 residues. The CDR3 is CASSASAGGGTDTQYF. Written as DNA, the CDR3 is TGTGCCAGCAGTGCCTCAGCGGGGGGCGGGACAGATACGCAGTATTTT.

The genes are TRBV30 and TRBJ2-7; 7 bases agree with TRBD1. With 2 bases clipped from V and 7 bases from J, the junction kept 5 bases outside the gene matches. Looked up from germline, CDR1 is GTSNPN and CDR2 is SVGIG (reference sequence). This CDR3 contains 12 residues. CDR3 sequence (DNA): TGTGCCTGGAGTATAACAGGGGAAGAGCAGTACTTC. Residues: CAWSITGEEQYF.

A few counts support this clone. The chain carries TRBV7-8 and TRBJ1-3; TRBD1 agrees at 9 bases. V shed 6 bases and J 2 bases; nucleotides not matched to a gene: 2. Germline CDR1 and CDR2: SGHVS and FQNEAQ. The CDR3 is made up of 14 amino acids. The CDR3 nucleotides are TGTGCCAGCAGTCGGGACAGGGCTGGAAACACCATATATTTT. Protein sequence: CASSRDRAGNTIYF.